The T cell receptor beta chain described here comes from a study of blood T cell repertoires in COVID-19. CDR3 length: 15 residues. In the authors' methods: The assay estimated nucleated cells by amplifying reference gene primers. TCRdb's table, derived via immunoSEQ multiplex PCR, lists solely in-frame clones and lacks some. Clonal size and the V and J genes are those of that table, whereas D and trimming came from the DNA. In the table there are roughly 280,000 clones, 70% to 90% of which are singletons. The receptor was isolated from a woman between 65 and 79 years old with acute or convalescent COVID-19. Sequenced sample: peripheral blood. This chain uses TRBV21-1 with TRBJ2-3; TRBD1 is the table's D call and was not checked against the DNA. TRBV21-1 is deemed a pseudogene. The chain's CDR3 is CASRRDRGITDTQYF. In DNA, the CDR3 is TGTGCCAGCAGAAGGGACAGGGGTATCACAGATACGCAGTATTTT.